Below are 14 T cell receptor beta chains sequenced from a single sample in a study of shared clonotypes between healthy human individuals. TCRdb's copy holds only in-frame clones and misses some; the assay was immunoSEQ multiplex PCR. The sample has 2 million to 2.5 million clones, over 90% seen once. Specimen: naive CD4+ T cells from PBMCs. Subset reported: CD45RA+ positively selected. These receptor sequences come from a man between 18 and 29 years old in good health. Some clones in this sample may be carry-over from other donors' samples.

The rearrangement links TRBV5-1 to TRBJ2-7, with 8 bases aligning to TRBD2. There are 14 residues in the CDR3. The junction had 4 bases not matched to a gene; V was cut back by 0 bases and J by 5 bases. Germline V gene sequence: CDR1 SGHRS, CDR2 YFSETQ. The DNA for the CDR3 is TGCGCCAGCAGCTTGGCAGCGGGAGCGGACGAGCAGTACTTC. Its translation: CASSLAAGADEQYF.

The chain has TRBV18 and TRBJ2-2; tentative D call: TRBD2 (5 bases). The CDR3 runs to 14 residues. Germline loops: CDR1 KGHSH, CDR2 LQKENI. V lost 2 bases to trimming and J lost 8 bases, with 12 bases between them. CDR3 in DNA: TGTGCCAGCTCACCAACGGGATTTGGAGGGGAGCTGTTTTTT. It yields the protein CASSPTGFGGELFF.

The V gene is TRBV2, the J gene TRBJ1-3; 7 nucleotides line up with TRBD1. Germline V lookup: CDR1 SNHLY, CDR2 FYNNEI. The V gene end was trimmed by 11 bases and the J gene end by 4 bases; junction bases not matched to a gene: 11. This CDR3 contains 14 residues. The chain's CDR3 is CAGLSTGAGNTIYF. CDR3 nucleotide sequence: TGTGCCGGCCTCTCAACAGGGGCCGGAAACACCATATATTTT.

The genes are TRBV10-3 and TRBJ2-1, with TRBD2 identical over 10 bases. V was clipped by 0 bases and J by 6 bases; unmatched bases: 8. This CDR3 contains 17 residues. Germline CDR1 reads ENHRY; CDR2 reads SYGVKD. CDR3 sequence (DNA): TGTGCCATCAGTGAGTCCGGGCCTAGCGGGAGAGGCAATGAGCAGTTCTTC. Amino acid sequence: CAISESGPSGRGNEQFF.

This sequence joins TRBV30 and TRBJ2-2, with 14 bases fitting TRBD2. Germline trimming cut 3 bases from V and 1 base from J; bases unmatched to any gene: 1. This CDR3 spans 16 amino acids. CDR1 and CDR2 from the germline V gene are GTSNPN and SVGIG (reference sequence). CDR3 protein: CAWSGLAGGNTGELFF. DNA for the CDR3: TGTGCCTGGAGCGGACTAGCGGGGGGGAACACCGGGGAGCTGTTTTTT.

The rearrangement links TRBV19 to TRBJ1-1, with D unclear. The CDR3 loop spans 12 amino acids. Germline V lookup: CDR1 LNHDA, CDR2 SQIVND (reference sequence). V lost 1 base to trimming and J lost 7 bases, with 7 bases between them. The CDR3 nucleotides are TGTGCCAGTAGTATAGGGTTGGTTGAAGCTTTCTTT. As protein: CASSIGLVEAFF.

This clone occurred once. This chain links TRBV15 with TRBJ2-2, with 10 positions matching TRBD2. Unmatched junction bases numbered 13, after V lost 7 bases and J lost 5 bases. The length of the CDR3 is 17 residues. The germline gives CDR1 LNHNV, CDR2 YYDKDF (reference sequence). The chain's CDR3 is CATTPTVNSGRTGELFF. The CDR3 nucleotides are TGTGCCACCACCCCGACTGTAAATAGCGGGAGGACCGGGGAGCTGTTTTTT. Variable domain in full (rest from reference TRBV15 and TRBJ2-2): DAMVIQNPRYQVTQFGKPVTLSCSQTLNHNVMYWYQQKSSQAPKLLFHYYDKDFNNEADTPDNFQSRRPNTSFCFLDIRSPGLGDTAMYLCATTPTVNSGRTGELFFGEGSRLTVL.

The rearrangement links TRBV28 to TRBJ1-2; TRBD1 matches at 9 bases. The CDR3 sequence is 16 residues long. V dropped 7 bases and J dropped 0; count of bases not matched to a gene: 9. Germline values: CDR1 MDHEN, CDR2 SYDVKM. CDR3 DNA: TGTGCCAGCATACCGGGACAGGGAGTAGCTAACTATGGCTACACCTTC. Translation gives CASIPGQGVANYGYTF.

This rearrangement joins TRBV9 to TRBJ2-3; D tentatively fits TRBD1 or TRBD2 (5 bases each). This CDR3 region has 17 residues. Germline-derived CDR1 and CDR2 are SGDLS and YYNGEE. Trimming removed 0 bases from V and 6 bases from J, with 20 bases in between. DNA for the CDR3: TGTGCCAGCAGCGTAGAGGGCGGAGCAGGGAGTTGGGATACGCAGTATTTT. It is translated as CASSVEGGAGSWDTQYF.

The chain is built from TRBV28 and TRBJ1-1; D uncertain. The CDR3 runs to 12 residues. Germline CDR1 MDHEN, CDR2 SYDVKM. Trimming removed 6 bases from V and 6 bases from J, with 11 bases in between. The DNA for the CDR3 is TGTGCCAGCAGCCCCGCGGAGCCTGAAGCTTTCTTT. It specifies CASSPAEPEAFF.

The chain combines TRBV28 with TRBJ2-1, with 8 bases lining up with TRBD1. V was clipped by 5 bases and J by 14 bases; unmatched bases: 5. The CDR3 covers 11 residues. Per the germline V gene, CDR1 is MDHEN and CDR2 is SYDVKM. CDR3 residues: CASSPRTGKFF. CDR3 bases: TGTGCCAGCAGTCCCCGGACAGGGAAGTTCTTC. The full variable domain, in which reference TRBV28 and TRBJ2-1 provide the parts outside the CDR3, is DVKVTQSSRYLVKRTGEKVFLECVQDMDHENMFWYRQDPGLGLRLIYFSYDVKMKEKGDIPEGYSVSREKKERFSLILESASTNQTSMYLCASSPRTGKFFGPGTRLTVL.

The chain combines TRBV15 with TRBJ2-7; 7 bases line up with TRBD1. Trimming removed 3 bases from V and 0 bases from J; junction bases left unmatched: 2. Germline values: CDR1 LNHNV, CDR2 YYDKDF (reference sequence). The CDR3 has 14 residues. The CDR3 sequence: CATSSRDSSYEQYF. CDR3 nucleotide sequence: TGTGCCACCAGCAGCCGGGACAGCTCCTACGAGCAGTACTTC. Filled out from reference TRBV15 and TRBJ2-7, the complete variable domain reads DAMVIQNPRYQVTQFGKPVTLSCSQTLNHNVMYWYQQKSSQAPKLLFHYYDKDFNNEADTPDNFQSRRPNTSFCFLDIRSPGLGDTAMYLCATSSRDSSYEQYFGPGTRLTVT.

V and J are TRBV5-1 and TRBJ2-4; tentatively, D is TRBD1 (5 bases). V lost 6 bases and J lost 12, with 19 bases in between. Germline loops: CDR1 SGHRS, CDR2 YFSETQ. The CDR3 has 13 amino acids. The CDR3 DNA follows: TGCGCCAGCACCAGTGCAGTAGGGGCTAATCAGTACTTC. As protein: CASTSAVGANQYF.

V and J are TRBV7-3 and TRBJ2-1; 7 positions agree with TRBD2. V lost 4 bases to trimming and J lost 4 bases; unmatched junction nucleotides: 13. Per the germline V gene, CDR1 is SGHTA and CDR2 is FQGTGA. The CDR3 consists of 17 residues. The CDR3 sequence: CASSSMHLAASYNEQFF. The CDR3 DNA follows: TGTGCCAGCAGCTCCATGCACCTAGCGGCGAGTTACAATGAGCAGTTCTTC.